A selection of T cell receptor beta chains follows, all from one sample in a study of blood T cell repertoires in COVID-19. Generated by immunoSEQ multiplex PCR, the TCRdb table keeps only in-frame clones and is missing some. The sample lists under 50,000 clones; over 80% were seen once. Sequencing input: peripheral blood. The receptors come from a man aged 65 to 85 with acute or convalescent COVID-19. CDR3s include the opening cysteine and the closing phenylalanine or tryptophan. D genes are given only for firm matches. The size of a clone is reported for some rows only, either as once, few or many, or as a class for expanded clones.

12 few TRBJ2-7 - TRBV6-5 CASWRSWDEQYF TGTGCCAGTTGGAGGTCGTGGGACGAGCAGTACTTC
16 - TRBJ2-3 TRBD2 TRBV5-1 CASSWVTSGVGDTQYF TGCGCCAGCAGCTGGGTGACTAGCGGGGTGGGAGATACGCAGTATTTT
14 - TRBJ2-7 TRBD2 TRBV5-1 CASSLDTGGYEQYF TGCGCCAGCAGCTTGGATACGGGAGGCTACGAGCAGTACTTC
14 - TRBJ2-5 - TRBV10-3 CAIGSRSHQETQYF TGTGCCATCGGATCGCGTAGCCACCAAGAGACCCAGTACTTC
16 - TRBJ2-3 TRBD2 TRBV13 CASSLGLAGQTDTQYF TGTGCCAGCAGCTTAGGACTAGCGGGGCAAACAGATACGCAGTATTTT
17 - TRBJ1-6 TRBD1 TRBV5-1 CASSFGTGGSYNSPLHF TGCGCCAGCAGCTTCGGGACAGGGGGCTCCTATAATTCACCCCTCCACTTT
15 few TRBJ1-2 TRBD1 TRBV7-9 CASKLGTGAVSGYTF TGTGCCAGCAAACTTGGGACAGGGGCTGTGAGTGGCTACACCTTC
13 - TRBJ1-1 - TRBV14 CASSLFPRDKAFF TGTGCCAGCAGCCTCTTCCCCCGGGACAAGGCTTTCTTT
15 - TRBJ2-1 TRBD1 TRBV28 CASSFGDSSYNEQFF TGTGCCAGCAGTTTCGGGGACAGTTCCTACAATGAGCAGTTCTTC
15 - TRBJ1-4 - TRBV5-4 CASSSDISTNEKLFF TGTGCCAGCAGCTCGGACATTTCAACTAATGAAAAACTGTTTTTT
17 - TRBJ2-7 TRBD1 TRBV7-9 CASSSPPRDRGLTEQYF TGTGCCAGCAGTAGCCCTCCTAGGGACAGGGGGCTAACCGAGCAGTACTTC
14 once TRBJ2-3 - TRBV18 CASSPSSGKDTQYF TGTGCCAGCTCACCATCTTCAGGGAAAGATACGCAGTATTTT
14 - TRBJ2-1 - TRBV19 CASSISRSGNEQFF TGTGCCAGTAGTATCTCCCGTTCCGGCAATGAGCAGTTCTTC
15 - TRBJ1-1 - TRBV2 CASSEAASMNTEAFF TGTGCCAGCAGTGAAGCAGCAAGTATGAACACTGAAGCTTTCTTT
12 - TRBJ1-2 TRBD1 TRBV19 CASSATGKGYTF TGTGCCAGTAGTGCGACAGGGAAAGGCTACACCTTC
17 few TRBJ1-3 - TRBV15 CATSREIESSSGNTIYF TGTGCCACCAGCAGAGAGATTGAGTCTTCCTCTGGAAACACCATATATTTT
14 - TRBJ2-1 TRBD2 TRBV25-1 CASSDAGGGNEQFF TGTGCCAGCAGTGATGCGGGAGGGGGCAATGAGCAGTTCTTC
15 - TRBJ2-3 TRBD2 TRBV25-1 CASSGLSGSTDTQYF TGTGCCAGCAGTGGCCTTAGCGGGAGCACAGATACGCAGTATTTT
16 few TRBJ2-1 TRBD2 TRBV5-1 CASSYRLAGGVNEQFF TGCGCCAGCAGTTACCGACTAGCGGGAGGAGTGAATGAGCAGTTCTTC
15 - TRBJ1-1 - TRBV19 CASSIEARGNTEAFF TGTGCCAGTAGTATAGAGGCCCGAGGGAACACTGAAGCTTTCTTT
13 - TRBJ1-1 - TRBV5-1 CASSLEIETEAFF TGCGCCAGCAGCTTGGAGATTGAGACTGAAGCTTTCTTT
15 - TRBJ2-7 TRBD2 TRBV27 CASKRASGTLFEQYF TGTGCCAGCAAGAGAGCTAGCGGGACATTGTTTGAGCAGTACTTC
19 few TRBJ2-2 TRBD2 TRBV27 CASSRGGLAGETGTGELFF TGTGCCAGCAGTAGAGGGGGACTAGCGGGAGAAACAGGCACCGGGGAGCTGTTTTTT
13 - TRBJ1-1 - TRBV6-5 CASSRLSGTEAFF TGTGCCAGCAGTCGTCTGTCGGGCACTGAAGCTTTCTTT
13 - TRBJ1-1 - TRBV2 CASSDGDTREAFF TGTGCCAGCAGTGATGGGGACACCCGAGAAGCTTTCTTT
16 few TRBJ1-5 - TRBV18 CASSQNQGLEDQPQHF TGTGCCAGCTCTCAAAACCAGGGGCTAGAGGATCAGCCCCAGCATTTT
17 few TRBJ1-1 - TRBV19 CASSIGQRFRENTEAFF TGTGCCAGTAGTATCGGACAAAGGTTTAGGGAGAACACTGAAGCTTTCTTT
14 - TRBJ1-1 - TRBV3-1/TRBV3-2 CASSSRDKNTEAFF TGTGCCAGCAGCTCCCGGGACAAGAACACTGAAGCTTTCTTT
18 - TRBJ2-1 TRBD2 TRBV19 CASSETSGGFSSYNEQFF TGTGCCAGTAGTGAGACTAGCGGGGGCTTTAGCTCCTACAATGAGCAGTTCTTC
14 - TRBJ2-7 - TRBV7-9 CASSSRGQDYEQYF TGTGCCAGCAGCTCCAGGGGCCAAGACTACGAGCAGTACTTC
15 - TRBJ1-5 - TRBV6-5 CASSPTGSINQPQHF TGTGCCAGCAGTCCCACCGGGTCTATTAATCAGCCCCAGCATTTT
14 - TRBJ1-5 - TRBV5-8 CASSLEGRDQPQHF TGTGCCAGCAGCCTGGAAGGCAGGGATCAGCCCCAGCATTTT
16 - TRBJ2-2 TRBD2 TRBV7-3 CASSLIPSGNTGELFF TGTGCCAGCAGCTTAATTCCTAGCGGAAACACCGGGGAGCTGTTTTTT
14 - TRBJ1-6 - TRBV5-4 CASSLETGSSPLHF TGTGCCAGCAGCTTGGAGACAGGATCTTCACCCCTCCACTTT
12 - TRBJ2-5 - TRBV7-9 CASSVRGETQYF TGTGCCAGCAGCGTTAGGGGAGAGACCCAGTACTTC
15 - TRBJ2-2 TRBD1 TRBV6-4 CASTLTGRDTGELFF TGTGCCAGCACTTTGACAGGGCGGGACACCGGGGAGCTGTTTTTT
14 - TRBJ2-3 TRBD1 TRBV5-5 CASSLDRGGDTQYF TGTGCCAGCAGCCTGGACAGGGGCGGAGATACGCAGTATTTT
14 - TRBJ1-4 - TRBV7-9 CASSLAATNEKLFF TGTGCCAGCAGCTTAGCCGCAACTAATGAAAAACTGTTTTTT
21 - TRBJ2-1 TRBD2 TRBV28 CASSLSSGASGREGSYNEQFF TGTGCCAGCAGTTTGTCTTCAGGAGCTAGCGGACGTGAAGGGTCCTACAATGAGCAGTTCTTC
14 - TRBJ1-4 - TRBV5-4 CASSLPGRGEKLFF TGTGCCAGCAGCTTACCGGGACGGGGGGAAAAACTGTTTTTT
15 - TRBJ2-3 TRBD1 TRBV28 CASSLTGGRTDTQYF TGTGCCAGCAGTCTTACAGGGGGCCGCACAGATACGCAGTATTTT
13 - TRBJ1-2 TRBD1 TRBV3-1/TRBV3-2 CASSQRTGDGYTF TGTGCCAGCAGCCAAAGGACAGGGGATGGCTACACCTTC
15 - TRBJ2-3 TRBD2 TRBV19 CASSTGTSGRDTQYF TGTGCCAGTAGCACGGGTACTAGCGGGAGAGATACGCAGTATTTT
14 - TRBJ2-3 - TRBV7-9 CASSLALSADTQYF TGTGCCAGCAGCTTAGCCCTGTCTGCAGATACGCAGTATTTT
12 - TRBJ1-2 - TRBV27 CASFFLGGGYTF TGTGCCAGCTTTTTCCTCGGCGGTGGCTACACCTTC
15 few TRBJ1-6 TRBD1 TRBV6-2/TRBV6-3 CASSSTGTSGSPLHF TGTGCCAGCAGTTCGACAGGGACGTCAGGTTCACCCCTCCACTTT
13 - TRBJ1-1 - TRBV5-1 CASSLVRATEAFF TGCGCCAGCAGCTTGGTCCGAGCCACTGAAGCTTTCTTT
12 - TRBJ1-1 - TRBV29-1 CSVARGGTEAFF TGCAGCGTTGCTCGGGGAGGCACTGAAGCTTTCTTT
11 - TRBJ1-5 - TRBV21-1 CASSKEDRGHF TGTGCCAGCAGCAAAGAGGACAGGGGGCATTTT
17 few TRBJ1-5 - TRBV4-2 CASSQGLGRASNQPQHF TGTGCCAGCAGCCAAGGACTGGGGAGGGCAAGCAATCAGCCCCAGCATTTT
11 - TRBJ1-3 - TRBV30 CAWTAGNTIYF TGTGCCTGGACAGCTGGAAACACCATATATTTT
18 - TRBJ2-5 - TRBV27 CASSPRAAGFKIQETQYF TGTGCCAGCAGTCCCCGAGCCGCGGGTTTCAAGATCCAAGAGACCCAGTACTTC
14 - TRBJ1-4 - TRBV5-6 CASSFGRRHEKLFF TGTGCCAGCAGCTTTGGCAGGCGACACGAAAAACTGTTTTTT
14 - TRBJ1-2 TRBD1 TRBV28 CASSSQGPGDGYTF TGTGCCAGCAGTTCACAGGGGCCGGGGGATGGCTACACCTTC
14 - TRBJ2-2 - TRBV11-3 CASSFWGNTGELFF TGTGCCAGCAGCTTCTGGGGCAACACCGGGGAGCTGTTTTTT
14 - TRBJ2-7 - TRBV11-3 CASSLDGSSYEQYF TGTGCCAGCAGCTTAGATGGGAGCAGTTACGAGCAGTACTTC